This passage covers 3 T cell receptor beta chains from one sample sequenced in a study of CD8 T cells in ankylosing spondylitis. TCRdb independently ran MiXCR on the 5' RACE reads; one entry per CDR3 protein. Of tens of thousands of distinct CDR3 sequences listed, under 13% were seen once; the top ten hold approximately 16%. What was sequenced was blood, either unsorted or a sorted T cell fraction (not recorded which). The receptors were gathered from a male donor with ankylosing spondylitis or in good health (not recorded which).

The table lists this clonotype with many counts. This chain uses TRBV7-9 with TRBJ1-3, with TRBD1 identical over 7 bases. J was trimmed by 0 bases and V by 2 bases; bases with no gene match: 4. CDR3 size: 16 residues. CDR1 and CDR2 (germline): SEHNR, FQNEAQ (reference sequence). The CDR3 bases are TGTGCCAGCAGCTTACGGGACAGTCACTCTGGAAACACCATATATTTT. The encoded protein is CASSLRDSHSGNTIYF.

In this sample, this clonotype turned up many times. V and J are TRBV12-3 or TRBV12-4 and TRBJ2-2; a possible D gene is TRBD2 (5 bases). The V end lost 4 bases, the J end lost 4 bases, and 22 bases lay between the germline ends. This CDR3 has 18 residues. The CDR3 DNA reads as TGTGCCAGCAGTTCCCTAGAGGGCTTAAGGGTCGGCACCGGGGAGCTGTTTTTT. It yields the protein CASSSLEGLRVGTGELFF.

This clonotype was recorded at least ten times. This sequence joins TRBV7-2 and TRBJ1-5; D remains ambiguous. V was clipped by 1 base and J by 0 bases, with 7 bases between them. The V gene's germline CDR1 is SGHTA and CDR2 FQGNSA. This CDR3 has 15 amino acids. The CDR3 sequence: CASSLGPYSNQPQHF. In DNA, the CDR3 is TGTGCCAGCAGCTTAGGGCCGTATAGCAATCAGCCCCAGCATTTT.